This TCR beta chain was identified during a study of T cells in Graves' hyperthyroidism and ophthalmopathy. Study-wide background: Peripheral blood draws took place at initial diagnosis, ahead of any treatment.

Trimming pared 0 bases from V and 5 bases from J, leaving 14 bases between. The CDR3 is 15 residues long. Germline V gene lookup returns CDR1 KGHSH and CDR2 LQKENI. TCR beta CDR3 sequences were amplified from RNA transcripts. Primed by the HTBI set, a first-round RT-PCR was run on the TCR CDR3. One entry per CDR3 protein, called by TCRdb with MiXCR from the multiplex PCR reads. The top ten clones hold roughly a third of a sample with some 370,000 distinct CDR3 sequences, about a sixth of them seen once. In its sample, this clonotype was seen many times. The chain links TRBV18 to TRBJ2-7; a possible D gene is TRBD1 (5 bases). The sequence was collected from a young woman with Graves' hyperthyroidism that later progressed to Graves' ophthalmopathy. The specimen was blood. CDR3 DNA: TGTGCCAGCTCACCACCTTCCAGGGCATGGGACGAGCAGTACTTC. Protein product: CASSPPSRAWDEQYF.